This TCR beta chain was sequenced for a study of cytomegalovirus exposure and HLA in healthy donors. Study outcomes and limitations: A later analysis appeared to link common viral pathogens to several of the most significant clusters. Later work showed greater clonal expansion in HLA-associated TCR beta chains than in equally common others.

On this clone itself: As yet, its antigen is unknown.

PCR amplification relied on 60 Vbeta primers (plus 13 Jbeta primers). Per the authors' pipeline: Unique TCR beta chains totaled 65 million to 95 million in a later count, with some 10 million of them shared. Here immunoSEQ multiplex PCR was the method, and the copy in TCRdb shows in-frame clones only, minus some. V, J and clone size were drawn from that table, and D and trimming were deduced from the DNA. This sample yields 80,000 or so clones, of which less than 80% are seen a single time; less than 8% belongs to the top ten. The CDR3 runs 18 residues. V shed 5 bases and J 7 bases; nucleotides not matched to a gene: 14. In germline, CDR1 is SGHVS, CDR2 FNYEAQ.

The source of this sequence is a woman aged 45-59 years in good health and CMV-seropositive. V gene TRBV7-6 combines with J gene TRBJ2-2, with 12 nucleotides matching TRBD1. The sample taken for sequencing was PBMCs. Here the CDR3 reads CASSQPGQGASNGGELFF. As DNA, the CDR3 is TGTGCCAGCAGCCAACCGGGACAGGGGGCGAGTAATGGCGGGGAGCTGTTTTTT. The full variable domain, rest sourced from reference TRBV7-6 and TRBJ2-2, is GAGVSQSPRYKVTKRGQDVALRCDPISGHVSLYWYRQALGQGPEFLTYFNYEAQQDKSGLPNDRFSAERPEGSISTLTIQRTEQRDSAMYRCASSQPGQGASNGGELFFGEGSRLTVL.